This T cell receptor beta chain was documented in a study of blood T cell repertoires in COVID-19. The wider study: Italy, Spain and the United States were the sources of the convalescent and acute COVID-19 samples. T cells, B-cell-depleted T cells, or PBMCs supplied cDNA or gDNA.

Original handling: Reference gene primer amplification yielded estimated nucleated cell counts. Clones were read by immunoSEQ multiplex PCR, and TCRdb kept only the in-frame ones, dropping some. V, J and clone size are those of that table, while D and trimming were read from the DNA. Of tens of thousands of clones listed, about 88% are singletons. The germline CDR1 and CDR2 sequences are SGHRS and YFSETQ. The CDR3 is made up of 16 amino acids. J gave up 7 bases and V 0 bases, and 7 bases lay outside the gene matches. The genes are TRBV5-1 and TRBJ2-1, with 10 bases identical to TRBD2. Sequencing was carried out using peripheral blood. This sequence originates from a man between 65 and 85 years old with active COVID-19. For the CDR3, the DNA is TGCGCCAGCAGCTTGGATCCAGCGGGAGGGGTTAATGAGCAGTTCTTC. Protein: CASSLDPAGGVNEQFF.